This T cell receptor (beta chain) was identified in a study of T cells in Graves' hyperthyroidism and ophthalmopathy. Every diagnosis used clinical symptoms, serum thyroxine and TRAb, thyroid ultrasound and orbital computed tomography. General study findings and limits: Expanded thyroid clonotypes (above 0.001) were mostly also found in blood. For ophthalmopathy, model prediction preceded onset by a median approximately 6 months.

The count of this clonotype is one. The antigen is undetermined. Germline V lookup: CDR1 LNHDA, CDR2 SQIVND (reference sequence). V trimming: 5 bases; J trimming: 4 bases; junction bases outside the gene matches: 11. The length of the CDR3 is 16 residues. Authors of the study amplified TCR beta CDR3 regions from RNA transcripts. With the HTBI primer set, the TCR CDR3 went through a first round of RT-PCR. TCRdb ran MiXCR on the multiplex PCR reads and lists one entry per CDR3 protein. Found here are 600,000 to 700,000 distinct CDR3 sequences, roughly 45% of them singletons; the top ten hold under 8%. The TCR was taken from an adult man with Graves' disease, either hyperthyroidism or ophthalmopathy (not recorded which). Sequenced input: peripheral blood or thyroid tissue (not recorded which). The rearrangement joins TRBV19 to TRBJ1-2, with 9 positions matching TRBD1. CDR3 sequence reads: CASSLLGQGIGYGYTF. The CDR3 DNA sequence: TGTGCCAGTAGTCTGCTGGGACAGGGTATCGGCTATGGCTACACCTTC.